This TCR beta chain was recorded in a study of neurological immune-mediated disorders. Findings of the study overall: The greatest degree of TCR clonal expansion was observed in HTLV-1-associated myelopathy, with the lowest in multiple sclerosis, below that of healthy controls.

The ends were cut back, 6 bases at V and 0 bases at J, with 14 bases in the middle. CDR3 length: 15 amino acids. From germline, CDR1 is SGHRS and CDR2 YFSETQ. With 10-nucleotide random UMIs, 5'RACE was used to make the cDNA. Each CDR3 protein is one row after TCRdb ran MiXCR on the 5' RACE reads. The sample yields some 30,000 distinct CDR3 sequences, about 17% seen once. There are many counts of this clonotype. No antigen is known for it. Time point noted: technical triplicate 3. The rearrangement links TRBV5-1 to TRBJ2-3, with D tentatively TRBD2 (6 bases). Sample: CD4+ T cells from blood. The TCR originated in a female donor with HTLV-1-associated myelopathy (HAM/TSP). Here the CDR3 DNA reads TGCGCCAGCACCGATCAAAGCGGGAGCACAGATACGCAGTATTTT. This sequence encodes CASTDQSGSTDTQYF.